These T cell receptor beta chains were read from a single sample in a study of T cells after yellow fever vaccination. MiXCR was run by TCRdb on the 5' RACE reads, yielding one entry per CDR3 protein. This sample has about 46,000 distinct CDR3 sequences; around 6.8% occur once, and the top ten carry about 10%. Sequencing was performed on PBMCs, either bulk or a sorted T-cell subset (CD4+, CD8+, memory, or dextramer-sorted; not recorded which), taken 45 days after the yellow fever booster vaccination. These receptors were obtained from a young man who received the YFV17D yellow fever vaccine. CDR3s include the opening cysteine and the closing phenylalanine or tryptophan. D genes are given only for firm matches. Clone size is not always given. Where it is, it says once, few, many or a class for expanded clones.

>many|TRBV12-3/TRBV12-4|TRBJ2-2|-
CASSPSGVRTAGELFF
TGTGCCAGCAGCCCCTCAGGGGTAAGGACCGCCGGGGAGCTGTTTTTT
>few|TRBV2|TRBJ2-6|-
CASRETLTVSGANVLTF
TGTGCCAGCAGGGAAACCCTGACGGTGTCTGGGGCCAACGTCCTGACTTTC
>-|TRBV5-1|TRBJ2-1|TRBD2
CASSPGLAYPSSYNEQFF
TGCGCCAGCAGTCCGGGACTAGCCTATCCGAGCTCCTACAATGAGCAGTTCTTC
>many|TRBV4-2|TRBJ2-5|-
CASSRQVSGTETQYF
TGTGCCAGCAGCCGGCAGGTGTCGGGTACAGAGACCCAGTACTTC
>many|TRBV5-1|TRBJ1-2|-
CASSLVPGARDGYTF
TGCGCCAGCAGCTTGGTTCCGGGAGCAAGGGATGGCTACACCTTC
>few|TRBV3-1|TRBJ2-2|-
CACKPSLAAQGRPTGELFF
TGTGCCTGCAAGCCTAGTTTAGCCGCGCAGGGTAGGCCCACCGGGGAGCTGTTTTTT
>many|TRBV12-3/TRBV12-4|TRBJ1-4|-
CASSNLRVNEKLFF
TGTGCCAGCAGTAATCTTCGGGTTAATGAAAAACTGTTTTTT
>-|TRBV5-1|TRBJ2-5|-
CASGSGLETQYF
TGCGCCAGCGGATCTGGGTTGGAGACCCAGTACTTC
>many|TRBV20-1|TRBJ2-7|TRBD2
CSARGSGGYEQYF
TGCAGTGCTAGAGGGTCGGGAGGGTACGAGCAGTACTTC
>few|TRBV5-4|TRBJ2-5|-
CASSFFWTQETQYF
TGTGCCAGCAGCTTTTTTTGGACTCAAGAGACCCAGTACTTC
>medium-sized|TRBV7-3|TRBJ2-7|-
CASSLSGAYEQYF
TGTGCCAGCAGCTTAAGTGGGGCCTACGAGCAGTACTTC
>few|TRBV5-4|TRBJ1-1|-
CASSLFGLEAFF
TGTGCCAGCAGCTTATTCGGCCTTGAAGCTTTCTTT
>many|TRBV9|TRBJ2-5|-
CASSVVPQETQYF
TGTGCCAGCAGCGTAGTCCCCCAAGAGACCCAGTACTTC
>many|TRBV18|TRBJ2-7|TRBD2
CASSPLTSGRAVNEQYF
TGTGCCAGCTCACCACTGACTAGCGGGAGGGCCGTCAACGAGCAGTACTTC
>few|TRBV4-3|TRBJ2-7|TRBD2
CASSHLTGTSGSPYEQYF
TGCGCCAGCAGCCACCTTACCGGGACTAGCGGGAGCCCCTACGAGCAGTACTTC
>many|TRBV7-9|TRBJ2-5|TRBD2
CASSPTSTGSETQYF
TGTGCCAGCAGCCCGACTAGCACGGGGTCAGAGACCCAGTACTTC
>few|TRBV9|TRBJ2-1|-
CASSVGGVHEQFF
TGTGCCAGCAGCGTAGGGGGGGTCCATGAGCAGTTCTTC
>-|TRBV5-1|TRBJ1-1|-
CASSLGPGKNTEAFF
TGCGCCAGCAGCTTGGGGCCGGGGAAAAACACTGAAGCTTTCTTT
>many|TRBV28|TRBJ1-2|-
CASSSGQIYGYTF
TGTGCCAGCAGCTCAGGACAGATCTATGGCTACACCTTC
>many|TRBV15|TRBJ2-7|-
CATSREKEYDGEQYF
TGTGCCACCAGCAGAGAGAAGGAATACGACGGCGAGCAGTACTTC
>few|TRBV7-2|TRBJ2-6|-
CASSPRGVGANVLTF
TGTGCCAGCAGCCCTAGAGGGGTTGGGGCCAACGTCCTGACTTTC
>few|TRBV20-1|TRBJ2-3|TRBD2
CSANDRSTSGFYTQYF
TGCAGTGCTAACGACCGTTCGACTAGCGGCTTCTATACGCAGTATTTT
>-|TRBV10-1|TRBJ2-3|TRBD2
CASSSRTSGSRTDTQYF
TGCGCCAGCAGTTCTCGGACTAGCGGGAGCCGCACAGATACGCAGTATTTT
>many|TRBV20-1|TRBJ2-7|-
CSASKAGYEQYF
TGCAGTGCTAGTAAAGCGGGCTACGAGCAGTACTTC
>few|TRBV10-3|TRBJ2-1|TRBD2
CAITREGRGSYNEQFF
TGTGCCATCACTCGGGAGGGCCGGGGGTCCTACAATGAGCAGTTCTTC
>few|TRBV6-2/TRBV6-3|TRBJ2-1|TRBD2
CASSYSSGRARNEQFF
TGTGCCAGCAGTTACTCGAGCGGGAGGGCCAGGAATGAGCAGTTCTTC
>many|TRBV20-1|TRBJ2-4|TRBD1
CSAGRDRAVNIQYF
TGCAGTGCTGGCCGGGACAGGGCCGTCAACATTCAGTACTTC
>many|TRBV12-5|TRBJ2-7|-
CASGSAGYEQYF
TGTGCTAGTGGTAGCGCAGGCTACGAGCAGTACTTC
>few|TRBV4-3|TRBJ2-1|TRBD2
CASSHPPGASGGSSYNEQFF
TGCGCCAGCAGCCACCCCCCCGGGGCTAGCGGGGGCAGCTCCTACAATGAGCAGTTCTTC
>-|TRBV6-2/TRBV6-3|TRBJ1-2|-
CASGPRGGDGYTF
TGTGCCAGCGGGCCTCGGGGAGGCGATGGCTACACCTTC
>many|TRBV9|TRBJ2-3|TRBD2
CASSPAPASGSTDTQYF
TGTGCCAGCAGCCCCGCCCCAGCTAGCGGAAGCACAGATACGCAGTATTTT
>many|TRBV5-6|TRBJ1-1|-
CASSLREGEAFF
TGTGCCAGCAGCTTGCGGGAGGGTGAAGCTTTCTTT
>many|TRBV29-1|TRBJ2-2|-
CSVSKGTGELFF
TGCAGCGTTTCCAAGGGCACCGGGGAGCTGTTTTTT
>medium-sized|TRBV24-1|TRBJ2-4|-
CATSDPGVGQGINIQYF
TGTGCCACCAGTGATCCCGGAGTCGGGCAGGGTATTAACATTCAGTACTTC
>many|TRBV12-3/TRBV12-4|TRBJ2-7|TRBD2
CASSPLTSGRYEQYF
TGTGCCAGCAGTCCCCTAACTAGCGGGAGGTACGAGCAGTACTTC
>-|TRBV15|TRBJ1-5|-
CSNQPQHF
TGTAGCAATCAGCCCCAGCATTTT
>many|TRBV19|TRBJ2-2|-
CASSMGRANTGELFF
TGTGCCAGTAGTATGGGACGGGCGAACACCGGGGAGCTGTTTTTT
>few|TRBV10-1|TRBJ1-6|-
CASSVENNSPLHF
TGCGCCAGCAGTGTGGAAAATAATTCACCCCTCCACTTT
>few|TRBV20-1|TRBJ2-7|TRBD1
CSALIGRGYDEQYF
TGCAGTGCTCTAATCGGCAGGGGGTACGACGAGCAGTACTTC
>many|TRBV7-2|TRBJ2-7|TRBD1
CASSEPTGQGEQYF
TGTGCCAGCAGCGAGCCTACGGGACAGGGGGAGCAGTACTTC
>many|TRBV29-1|TRBJ1-5|-
CSVVYSLNQPQHF
TGCAGCGTTGTGTACAGTTTAAATCAGCCCCAGCATTTT
>-|TRBV21-1|TRBJ1-6|-
CASSTGTSLHPPLHF
TGTGCCAGCAGCACCGGGACTTCCCTGCATCCACCCCTCCACTTT
>many|TRBV27|TRBJ1-1|TRBD1
CASRTGRLEAFF
TGTGCCAGCCGGACAGGGCGCCTTGAAGCTTTCTTT
>few|TRBV3-1|TRBJ2-1|TRBD2
CASSQVPAGEGYYNEQFF
TGTGCCAGCAGCCAAGTTCCGGCGGGGGAGGGGTACTACAATGAGCAGTTCTTC
>few|TRBV7-8|TRBJ2-7|-
CASSYPRDKDITYEQYF
TGTGCCAGCAGTTATCCTCGGGACAAAGATATCACCTACGAGCAGTACTTC
>many|TRBV5-1|TRBJ2-2|-
CASGPAQGTGELFF
TGCGCCAGCGGCCCAGCACAGGGAACCGGGGAGCTGTTTTTT
>many|TRBV7-2|TRBJ1-6|-
CASSPPNSPLHF
TGTGCCAGCAGCCCCCCAAATTCACCCCTCCACTTT
>many|TRBV29-1|TRBJ2-6|-
CSVARDVNSGANVLTF
TGCAGCGTTGCCCGGGACGTCAACTCTGGGGCCAACGTCCTGACTTTC
>-|TRBV29-1|TRBJ1-5|-
CSGQVASNQPQHF
TGCAGCGGCCAGGTCGCTAGCAATCAGCCCCAGCATTTT
>-|TRBV7-2|TRBJ1-4|-
CASRLDSPTNEKLFF
TGTGCCAGCCGCCTCGACAGTCCAACTAATGAAAAACTGTTTTTT
>many|TRBV20-1|TRBJ2-1|TRBD2
CSARRPSGYNEQFF
TGCAGTGCTAGACGGCCTAGCGGCTACAATGAGCAGTTCTTC